Sequencing of this T cell receptor (beta chain) was carried out in a study of cytomegalovirus exposure and HLA in healthy donors (dated by TCRdb to 2016 to 2017). Study-level background: In an earlier analysis of 587 of the donors, approximately 300 Gb of sequence data and 100 million or so unique TCR beta sequences from 150 million to 200 million T cells were reported. Roughly five DR-DQ haplotypes were handled as single units for association and clustering because linkage in the cohort was strong. Genome-wide SNP genotypes for about three fifths of the roughly 670 donors were used in a later genetic analysis, which treated that subset as a discovery cohort. The number of donors typed differed by locus, with 629-630 for A, B, C, DRB1 and DQB1, roughly 550 for DQA1, 600 to 610 for DPA1, and 472 for DPB1. The study aimed to test whether cataloging public T cell receptors could reveal signatures of past pathogen exposure. Every repertoire in the discovery cohort had been generated on one and the same sequencing platform. The study profiled the T cell repertoires of under 700 subjects by immunosequencing and related them to cytomegalovirus serostatus. An earlier analysis of several hundred of the donors applied high-throughput TCR beta sequencing to assess whether each TCR beta V gene segment acted as functional or pseudogenic. Besides the first cohort of roughly 660 subjects, a separate validation cohort made up of 95 to 150 different subjects was used. Donor age, sex, ethnicity and CMV serostatus were compiled alongside the repertoire data. Among the approximately 400 genotyped donors, around 79% belonged to the genetic ancestry cluster associated with self-reported Caucasian donors. A later analysis re-analyzed previously published TCR beta repertoires from roughly 690 donors and added high-resolution HLA genotyping to study TCR occurrence patterns. The study combined high-throughput TCR immunosequencing, statistical association of individual TCRs with disease status, and machine learning to predict cytomegalovirus infection status. An early release that covered about 640 HLA-typed donors contained about 300 gigabases of sequencing data and about 93 million unique TCR sequences. The later analysis used no new phenotypic data to find candidate immune exposures, relying instead on TCR beta sequences and their occurrence across donors. Both class I and class II loci were covered by HLA typing, at four-digit resolution. On average, roughly 240,000 unique TCR beta nucleotide sequences were sequenced per donor among a few hundred genotyped donors of the cohort, with 15% to 20% of those sequences being non-productive. Summary of the overall study and its limitations: Specific HLA alleles were associated with roughly 17,000 TCR beta sequences at a false discovery rate of 0.05 in a later analysis. According to a later genetic analysis, donors in an Asian-associated ancestry cluster had fewer N-insertions in productive TCRs than the approximately 610-donor mean. In this cohort, only TCR beta chains were sequenced, and detectable features were limited by the absence of alpha or paired-chain data. The sequencing pipeline was judged likely to have produced a cluster of highly shared sequence variants as a technical artifact. In a later analysis, HLA-associated TCR beta chains were found to be more clonally expanded and to have lower generation probabilities than equally common non-associated chains. Across donors, most TCR sequences were observed very rarely, whereas some public TCRs were present in many individuals. In a later analysis, TCR association rates were found to vary across HLA loci, with the most associated TCRs seen for DRB1 alleles and the fewest for HLA-C alleles. In vitro tests confirmed that three of the cytomegalovirus-associated TCR beta chains recognize cytomegalovirus antigens. Immune exposure information for the cohort was limited to CMV serostatus. Because HLA typing was unavailable for some donors at each locus, only the typed subset was used in association tests. A total of roughly 160 TCR beta chains were listed by the study as associated with cytomegalovirus. A later analysis found that most CMV-associated TCR beta chains appeared HLA-restricted, with HLA associations seemingly driven largely by CMV exposure. V-gene and J-gene trimming of TCR beta chains was associated with a missense DCLRE1C variant in a later genetic analysis, and the association was replicated in an independent cohort. Linkage disequilibrium might explain the correlated functional status among segregating V segments, but an unknown experimental factor could not be excluded. The presence/absence analyses assumed that sequencing depth was roughly uniform across donors, and that assumption may not be true. Several of the top co-occurrence clusters appeared to be linked to parvovirus B19, influenza, CMV and Epstein-Barr virus, according to a later analysis. The earlier analysis of 587 of the donors excluded 15 to 20 rarely observed V segments, including chromosome 9 orphons, because counts were too low. A further reported finding was that TCR beta sequences accurately predicted the HLA-A and HLA-B alleles for most subjects in the first cohort. When HLA alleles, especially DR and DQ, strongly co-occurred, attributing TCR associations to individual alleles was difficult. An earlier analysis of approximately 570 of the donors showed that most TCR beta V segments appeared in productive rearrangements either about 87% or about 30% of the time, which broadly matched IMGT annotations. The authors suggested that the approach could potentially be generalized to other disease states and immunological phenotypes. Cytomegalovirus status was reported to be diagnosed by the classifier with high specificity and sensitivity in both the original and validation cohorts. The 87-base-pair reads could not distinguish some IMGT-functional V segments, including TRBV6-2 and TRBV6-3, so those segments were excluded.

Based on the germline V gene, the CDR1 and CDR2 sequences are SNHLY and FYNNEI. Relative to germline, V is 6 bases shorter and J is 0 bases shorter, with 14 bases between their ends. The CDR3 runs 15 residues from the cysteine to the phenylalanine. Only the CDR3 DNA stays, 45 bases, in frame from base 1. The cohort consisted of hundreds of healthy bone marrow donors. At the time of sampling, every cohort member was nominally healthy, though immune exposures that went unrecorded were likely present. The donor tested CMV seronegative and was one of the 352 seronegative cohort members. A peripheral blood sample was collected from each donor, and TCR beta sequencing was performed on peripheral blood mononuclear cells. The Qiagen DNeasy Blood Extraction Kit was used to extract genomic DNA from the blood cell samples. The library was prepared using the immunoSEQ multiplex PCR assay. The multiplex PCR relied on a mix of 60 forward primers for TCR Vbeta segments and 13 reverse primers for TCR Jbeta segments. The CDR3 region of rearranged TCR beta genes was amplified from genomic DNA by a multiplex PCR assay. The Illumina HiSeq System was used to sequence the amplified TCR beta libraries as 87-base-pair reads. Regarding the original processing steps: In a later analysis, tens of millions of unique TCR beta chains were counted across the 650 to 750 repertoires, and around 11 million of these chains were shared by at least two donors. Raw reads were error-corrected and collapsed into unique sequences by a nearest-neighbor algorithm in which closely related sequences were merged to remove PCR and sequencing errors. To assign V, D and J gene segments, CDR3 sequences were aligned to IMGT reference sequences. Each retained sequence needed at least a six-nucleotide match to both a V gene segment and a J gene segment. A rearrangement counted as productive if the CDR3 had no stop codons and remained in frame with V and J, and every other rearrangement counted as non-productive. CDR3 was defined by IMGT convention, running from the second conserved V-encoded cysteine to the conserved J-encoded phenylalanine. In an earlier analysis of some 550 of the donors, sequences lacking an unambiguous match to a single V gene segment were excluded. An earlier analysis of several hundred of the donors called V segments functional above 56.7% productive rearrangements and segregating when the between-donor standard deviation exceeded 5%. A statistical classification framework was developed to diagnose cytomegalovirus status using the catalog of TCR beta chain sequences. In a later analysis, V and J genes were assigned by comparing TCR nucleotide sequences against IMGT/GENE-DB human TR gene sequences. In a later analysis, CDR3 sequences and most-parsimonious VDJ recombination scenarios were assigned using the TCRdist pipeline. In a later analysis, each TCR beta chain was defined by its CDR3 amino acid sequence together with its V-gene family, and reads lacking a unique V-gene family were excluded. A later analysis removed 592 highly shared, low-generation-probability nucleotide sequences to deal with suspected cross-contamination and a sequencing artifact. For each public chain, a later analysis derived a clonal expansion index from normalized ranks of inferred template counts within each repertoire. In a later analysis, generation probabilities were computed with a VDJ recombination model fitted to out-of-frame rearrangements, and the resulting probabilities were checked against IGoR. A later analysis scored TCR-TCR, TCR-HLA and TCR-CMV co-occurrence with hypergeometric tests, applying a repertoire-size bias correction to TCR pairs. False discovery rates were estimated in a later analysis by permuting HLA or CMV assignments 20 times. A later analysis grouped co-occurring TCRs with DBSCAN, adding TCRdist sequence similarity when clustering within HLA-allele-positive subsets. For co-occurrence clustering, repertoires with fewer than 30,000 or more than 120,000 public chains were excluded, along with several repertoires with anomalous nucleotide sharing. Drawn from immuneACCESS, this table holds only the in-frame rearrangements with V and J called that TCRdb kept. Clones are partly lost; checked studies trace under half to an unresolved V gene and leave the rest unexplained. V, J and clone size are taken as reported in that table, and D and trimming were inferred from the DNA itself. The sample records about 73,000 clones, 75% of which are singletons. The ten most abundant clones make up 9.5% to 15% of the sample.

This clone has a handful of counts. Its antigen specificity is not known. There are no base qualities to consult, and no much larger clone falls within one base. The chain employs TRBV2 and TRBJ1-1, with TRBD1 as a weak D call on 5 bases. Material for sequencing was PBMCs. The source of this sequence is an older man in good health and CMV-seronegative. The bases read TGTGCCAGCAGGGGCAGGGTAACTATGAACACTGAAGCTTTCTTT. Its translation reads: CASRGRVTMNTEAFF.